The 2 T cell receptor beta chains below come from one sample, sequenced in a study of beta chain features in type 1 diabetes. Whole-study findings and limits: Moderately but significantly shorter TCRB CDR3s were found in Type 1 diabetes patients in all four CD4+ subsets.

These receptors' targets are unknown. Isolated RNA was reverse transcribed in full, so expressed TCRB transcripts were sequenced. Libraries were prepared by immunoSEQ multiplex PCR; TCRdb keeps only in-frame clonotypes and omits some of them. The sample lists more than 300,000 clones; over 10% were seen once. The material sequenced was naive CD4+ T cells from blood. These receptors originate from a woman aged 18 to 35 with type 1 diabetes.

In this sample, this clone turned up a few times. V and J are TRBV11-2 and TRBJ2-1; D unclear. Germline CDR1 is SGHAT and CDR2 is FQNNGV. Trimming removed 5 bases at V and 3 bases at J, with 17 bases between. The CDR3 consists of 16 residues. CDR3 residues: CASSPIPGRNYNEQFF. In DNA, the CDR3 is TGTGCCAGCAGCCCCATCCCAGGAAGAAACTACAATGAGCAGTTCTTC.

V gene TRBV4-1 combines with J gene TRBJ1-6, with 7 bases lining up with TRBD1. This CDR3 has 16 residues. Germline CDR1 is MGHRA and CDR2 is YSYEKL. Germline trimming cut 3 bases from V and 5 bases from J; bases unmatched to any gene: 7. The CDR3 spells CASSHPRGANNSPLHF. DNA for the CDR3: TGCGCCAGCAGCCACCCCAGGGGGGCAAATAATTCACCCCTCCACTTT.